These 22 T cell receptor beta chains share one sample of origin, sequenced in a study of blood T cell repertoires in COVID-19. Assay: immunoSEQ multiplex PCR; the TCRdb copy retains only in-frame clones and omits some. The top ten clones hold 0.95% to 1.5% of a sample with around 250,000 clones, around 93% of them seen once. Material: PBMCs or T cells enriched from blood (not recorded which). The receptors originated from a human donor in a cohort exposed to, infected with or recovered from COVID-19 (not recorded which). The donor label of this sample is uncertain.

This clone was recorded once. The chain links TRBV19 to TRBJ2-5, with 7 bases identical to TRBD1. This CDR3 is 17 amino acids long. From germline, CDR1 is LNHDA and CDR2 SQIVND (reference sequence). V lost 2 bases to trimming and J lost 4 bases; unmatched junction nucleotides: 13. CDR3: CASSIQPRDRTGETQYF. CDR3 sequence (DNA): TGTGCCAGTAGTATACAACCAAGGGACAGAACTGGAGAGACCCAGTACTTC.

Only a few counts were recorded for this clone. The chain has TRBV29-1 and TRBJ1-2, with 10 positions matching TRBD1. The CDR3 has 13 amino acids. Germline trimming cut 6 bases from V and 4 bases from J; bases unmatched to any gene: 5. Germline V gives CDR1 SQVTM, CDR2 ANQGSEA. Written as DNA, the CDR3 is TGCAGCGTACGACAGGGGGCACTCTATGGCTACACCTTC. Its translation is CSVRQGALYGYTF.

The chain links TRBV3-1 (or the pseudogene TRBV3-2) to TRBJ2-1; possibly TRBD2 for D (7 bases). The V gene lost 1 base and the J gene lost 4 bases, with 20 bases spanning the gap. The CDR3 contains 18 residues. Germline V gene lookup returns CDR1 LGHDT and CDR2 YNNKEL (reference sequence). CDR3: CASSQVFGGPVGYNEQFF. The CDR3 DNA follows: TGTGCCAGCAGCCAAGTTTTCGGGGGGCCAGTCGGATACAATGAGCAGTTCTTC.

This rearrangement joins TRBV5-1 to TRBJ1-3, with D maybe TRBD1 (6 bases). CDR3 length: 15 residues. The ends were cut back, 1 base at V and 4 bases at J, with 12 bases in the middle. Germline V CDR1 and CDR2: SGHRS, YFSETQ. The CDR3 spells CASSLNRVGGNTIYF. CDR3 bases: TGCGCCAGCAGCTTGAACAGGGTTGGAGGAAACACCATATATTTT. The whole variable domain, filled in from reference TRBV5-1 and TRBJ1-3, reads KAGVTQTPRYLIKTRGQQVTLSCSPISGHRSVSWYQQTPGQGLQFLFEYFSETQRNKGNFPGRFSGRQFSNSRSEMNVSTLELGDSALYLCASSLNRVGGNTIYFGEGSWLTVV.

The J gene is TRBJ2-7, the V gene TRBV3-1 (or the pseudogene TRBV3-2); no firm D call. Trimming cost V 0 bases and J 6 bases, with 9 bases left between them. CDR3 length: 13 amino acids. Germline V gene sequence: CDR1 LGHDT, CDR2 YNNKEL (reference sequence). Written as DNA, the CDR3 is TGTGCCAGCAGCCAAGATTGGAACAGCGAGCAGTACTTC. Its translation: CASSQDWNSEQYF.

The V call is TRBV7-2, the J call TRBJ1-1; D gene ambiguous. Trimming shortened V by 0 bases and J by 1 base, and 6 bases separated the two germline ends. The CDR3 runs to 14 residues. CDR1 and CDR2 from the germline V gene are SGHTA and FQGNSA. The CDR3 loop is CASSLAEENTEAFF. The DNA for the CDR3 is TGTGCCAGCAGCTTAGCGGAGGAGAACACTGAAGCTTTCTTT.

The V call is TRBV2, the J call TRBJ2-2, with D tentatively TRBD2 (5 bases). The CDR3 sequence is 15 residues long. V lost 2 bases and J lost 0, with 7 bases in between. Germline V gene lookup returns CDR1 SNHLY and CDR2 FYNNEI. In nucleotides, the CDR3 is TGTGCCAGCAGTGAAAGCGGAGCGAACACCGGGGAGCTGTTTTTT. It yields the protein CASSESGANTGELFF. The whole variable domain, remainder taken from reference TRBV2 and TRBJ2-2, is EPEVTQTPSHQVTQMGQEVILRCVPISNHLYFYWYRQILGQKVEFLVSFYNNEISEKSEIFDDQFSVERPDGSNFTLKIRSTKLEDSAMYFCASSESGANTGELFFGEGSRLTVL.

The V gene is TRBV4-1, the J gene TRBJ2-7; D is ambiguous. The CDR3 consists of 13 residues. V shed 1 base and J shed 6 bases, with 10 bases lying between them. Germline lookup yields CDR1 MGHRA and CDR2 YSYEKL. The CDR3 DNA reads TGCGCCAGCAGCCAAGTTGGCCTCGCCGAGCAGTACTTC. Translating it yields CASSQVGLAEQYF.

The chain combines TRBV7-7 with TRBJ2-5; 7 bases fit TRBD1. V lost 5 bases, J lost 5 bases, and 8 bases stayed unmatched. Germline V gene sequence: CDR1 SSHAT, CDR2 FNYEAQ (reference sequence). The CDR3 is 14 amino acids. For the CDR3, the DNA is TGTGCCAGCAGCACAAGGACAGGCTGGGAGACCCAGTACTTC. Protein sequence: CASSTRTGWETQYF.

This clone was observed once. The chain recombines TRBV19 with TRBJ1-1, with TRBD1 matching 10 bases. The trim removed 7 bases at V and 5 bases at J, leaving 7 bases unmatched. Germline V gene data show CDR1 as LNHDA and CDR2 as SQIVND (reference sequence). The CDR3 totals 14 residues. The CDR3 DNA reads TGTGCCAGTACCAGCGACAGGGGGCGAACTGAAGCTTTCTTT. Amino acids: CASTSDRGRTEAFF.

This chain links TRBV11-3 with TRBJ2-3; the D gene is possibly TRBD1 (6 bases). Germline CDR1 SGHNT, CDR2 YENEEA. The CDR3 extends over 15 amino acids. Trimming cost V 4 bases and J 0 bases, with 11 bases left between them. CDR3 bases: TGTGCCAGCAGCTCGACAGGTGCTAGCACAGATACGCAGTATTTT. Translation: CASSSTGASTDTQYF.

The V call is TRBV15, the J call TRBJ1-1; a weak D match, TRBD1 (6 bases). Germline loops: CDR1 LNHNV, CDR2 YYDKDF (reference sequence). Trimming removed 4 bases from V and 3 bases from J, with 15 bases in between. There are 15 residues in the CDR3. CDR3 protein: CATSKGTTGYTEAFF. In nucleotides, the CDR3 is TGTGCCACCAGCAAGGGGACAACAGGTTACACTGAAGCTTTCTTT.

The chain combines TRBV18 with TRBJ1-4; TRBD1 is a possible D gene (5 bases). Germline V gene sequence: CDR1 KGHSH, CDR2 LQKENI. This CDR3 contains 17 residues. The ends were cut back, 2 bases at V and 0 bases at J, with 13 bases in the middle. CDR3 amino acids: CASSPIQGSATNEKLFF. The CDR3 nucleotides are TGTGCCAGCTCACCAATCCAGGGAAGCGCAACTAATGAAAAACTGTTTTTT.

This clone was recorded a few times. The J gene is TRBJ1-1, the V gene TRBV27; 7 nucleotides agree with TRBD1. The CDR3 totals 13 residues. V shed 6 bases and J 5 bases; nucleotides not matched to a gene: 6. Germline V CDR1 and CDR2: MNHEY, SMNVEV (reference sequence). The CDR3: CASRSLQGTEAFF. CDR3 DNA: TGTGCCAGCAGATCCCTACAGGGGACTGAAGCTTTCTTT.

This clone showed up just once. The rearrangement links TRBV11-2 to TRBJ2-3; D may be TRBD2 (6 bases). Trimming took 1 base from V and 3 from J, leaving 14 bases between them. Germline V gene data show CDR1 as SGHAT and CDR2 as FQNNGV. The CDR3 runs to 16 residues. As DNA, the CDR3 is TGTGCCAGCAGCTTAGCGGCGGGGATGGGGACAGATACGCAGTATTTT. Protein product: CASSLAAGMGTDTQYF.

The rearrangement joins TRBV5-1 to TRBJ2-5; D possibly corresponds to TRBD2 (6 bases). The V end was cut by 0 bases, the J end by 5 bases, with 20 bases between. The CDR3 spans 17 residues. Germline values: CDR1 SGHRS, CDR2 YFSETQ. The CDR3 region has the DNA TGCGCCAGCAGCTTGGGACCCCTCGGGGGTGCCAGGGAGACCCAGTACTTC. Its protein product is CASSLGPLGGARETQYF.

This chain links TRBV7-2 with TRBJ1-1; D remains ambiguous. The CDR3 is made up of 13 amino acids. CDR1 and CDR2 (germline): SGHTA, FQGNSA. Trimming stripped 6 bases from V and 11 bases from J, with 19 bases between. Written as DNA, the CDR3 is TGTGCCAGCAGTTCTAGTAGTGACGTTGGGGCTTTCTTT. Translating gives CASSSSSDVGAFF.

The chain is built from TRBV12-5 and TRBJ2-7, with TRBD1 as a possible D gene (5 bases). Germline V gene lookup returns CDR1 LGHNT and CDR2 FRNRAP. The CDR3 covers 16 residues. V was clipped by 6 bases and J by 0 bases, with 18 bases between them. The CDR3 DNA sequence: TGTGCTAGTGGCTTCGTTGACAGATCAAGCTCCTACGAGCAGTACTTC. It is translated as CASGFVDRSSSYEQYF.

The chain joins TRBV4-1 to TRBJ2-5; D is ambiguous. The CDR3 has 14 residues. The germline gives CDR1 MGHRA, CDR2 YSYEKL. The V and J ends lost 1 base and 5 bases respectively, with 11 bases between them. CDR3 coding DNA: TGCGCCAGCAGCCAAGTACAGAGTGGGGAGACCCAGTACTTC. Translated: CASSQVQSGETQYF.

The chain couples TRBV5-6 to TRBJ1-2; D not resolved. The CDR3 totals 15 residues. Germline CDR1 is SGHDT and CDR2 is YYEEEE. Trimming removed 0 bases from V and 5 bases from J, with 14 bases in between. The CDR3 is CASSLGADIPYGYTF. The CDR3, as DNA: TGTGCCAGCAGCTTGGGCGCGGATATTCCTTATGGCTACACCTTC. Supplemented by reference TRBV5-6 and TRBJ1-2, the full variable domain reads DAGVTQSPTHLIKTRGQQVTLRCSPKSGHDTVSWYQQALGQGPQFIFQYYEEEERQRGNFPDRFSGHQFPNYSSELNVNALLLGDSALYLCASSLGADIPYGYTFGSGTRLTVV.

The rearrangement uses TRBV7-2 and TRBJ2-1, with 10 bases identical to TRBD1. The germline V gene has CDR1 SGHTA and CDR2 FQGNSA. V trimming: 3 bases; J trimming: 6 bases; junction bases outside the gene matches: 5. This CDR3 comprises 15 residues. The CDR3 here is CASSFSGQGSNEQFF. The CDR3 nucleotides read TGTGCCAGCAGCTTCTCGGGACAGGGGAGCAATGAGCAGTTCTTC.

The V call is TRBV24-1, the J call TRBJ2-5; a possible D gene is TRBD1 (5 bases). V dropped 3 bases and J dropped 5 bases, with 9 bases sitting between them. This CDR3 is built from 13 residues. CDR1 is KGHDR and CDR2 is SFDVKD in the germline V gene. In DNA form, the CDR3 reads TGTGCCACCAGTGATACAGGACGCGAGACCCAGTACTTC. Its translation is CATSDTGRETQYF.